Given below is one T cell receptor beta chain in context. Antigen specificity is unknown. The authors reverse transcribed all of the isolated RNA, so sequencing captured expressed TCRB transcripts. Repertoires were generated with immunoSEQ multiplex PCR, while TCRdb's copy carries only in-frame clones and drops some. The data show over 20,000 clones, about 45% seen once. The V gene's germline CDR1 is SGHRS and CDR2 YFSETQ. CDR3 length equals 16 residues. V dropped 5 bases and J dropped 7 bases, with 22 bases sitting between them. This specimen belongs to a study of beta chain features in type 1 diabetes. Study conclusions and caveats: People with Type 1 diabetes carried modestly yet significantly shorter TCRB CDR3s in all four CD4+ subsets.

This chain links TRBV5-1 with TRBJ2-1; possibly TRBD2 for D (6 bases). This sequence was found in a man aged 30 to 39 with type 1 diabetes. The sequencing input was stem cell memory CD4+ T cells from blood. The CDR3 region is CASSYTPGSNLNEQFF. Written as DNA, the CDR3 is TGCGCCAGCAGTTATACCCCCGGGAGTAATTTGAATGAGCAGTTCTTC.